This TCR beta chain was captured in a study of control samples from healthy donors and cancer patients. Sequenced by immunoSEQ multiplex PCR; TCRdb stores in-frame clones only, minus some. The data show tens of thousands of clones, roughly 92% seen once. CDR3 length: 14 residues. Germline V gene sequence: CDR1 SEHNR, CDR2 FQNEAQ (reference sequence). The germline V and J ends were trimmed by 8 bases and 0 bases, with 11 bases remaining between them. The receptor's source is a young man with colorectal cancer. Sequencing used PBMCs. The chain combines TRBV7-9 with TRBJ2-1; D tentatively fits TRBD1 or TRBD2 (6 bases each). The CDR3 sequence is CASGGQSSYNEQFF. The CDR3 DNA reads TGTGCCAGCGGGGGGCAGAGCTCCTACAATGAGCAGTTCTTC.